This T cell receptor (beta chain) was obtained from a study of patients and donors after allogeneic stem cell transplantation (dated by TCRdb to 2019 to 2021). Library generation was performed with RT-PCR. The sequencer listed for this sample is NextSeq 550. TCRdb passed the public sequencing reads through fastp at Q25 and MiXCR, retaining productive beta sequences. Rows with a matching CDR3 protein are joined into one entry that keeps the most common DNA and genes. For this sample the table gives about 960,000 distinct CDR3 sequences, of which about 20% were detected only once. The ten largest account for approximately 5.9% of the sample. The CDR3 runs 12 residues from the cysteine to the phenylalanine. Of the read, only the CDR3 DNA is kept; its 36 bases are in frame from base 1. Cut back by 6 bases and 8 bases, the V and J ends lie 13 bases apart. Sequences MNHEY (CDR1) and SMNVEV (CDR2) are obtained from the germline V gene (reference sequence).

A remark on this clonotype: Its antigen has not been determined. No clone much larger than this one lies a single base away; base qualities are absent.

The sample taken for sequencing was blood, either unsorted or a sorted T cell fraction (not recorded which). The sequence is built from TRBV27 and TRBJ1-2; a weak D assignment points to TRBD1 (5 bases agree). This clonotype was obtained from a human donor who was either an allogeneic HSCT recipient or a stem cell or donor lymphocyte infusion donor (not recorded which). It is not recorded whose cells these are; they may come from a transplant donor. The CDR3 has the sequence CASRLGAEGYTF. The sequenced DNA: TGTGCCAGCAGGCTAGGGGCGGAGGGCTACACCTTC.